The 9 T cell receptor beta chains reported below all come from one sample, sequenced in a study of T cell changes during pregnancy in multiple sclerosis. Assay: immunoSEQ multiplex PCR; the TCRdb copy retains only in-frame clones and omits some. The sample lists tens of thousands of clones, 90% to 95% occurring once. The sequences come from peripheral blood, collected after pregnancy. These receptors all stem from a female donor in good health, enrolled as a control in a pregnancy study.

As to this clone: This sample includes further DNA sequences coding for the same CDR3. The V gene is TRBV19, the J gene TRBJ1-1; D perhaps matches TRBD1 (6 bases). The CDR3 length is 13 residues. Germline assignment: CDR1 LNHDA and CDR2 SQIVND (reference sequence). The V end was cut by 0 bases, the J end by 5 bases, with 7 bases between. The CDR3 here is CASSIDRGTEAFF. CDR3 nucleotide sequence: TGTGCCAGTAGTATAGACAGGGGTACTGAAGCTTTCTTT.

The chain has TRBV18 and TRBJ1-6; D might be TRBD1 (5 bases). Germline CDR1 KGHSH, CDR2 LQKENI. The V and J ends lost 2 bases and 10 bases respectively, with 12 bases between them. This CDR3 contains 14 residues. This CDR3 reads CASSPGALGSPLHF. DNA of the CDR3: TGTGCCAGCTCACCAGGGGCGCTGGGCTCACCCCTCCACTTT.

The chain uses TRBV19 and TRBJ1-2, with D possibly matching TRBD1 (5 bases). This CDR3 region has 15 residues. CDR1 is LNHDA, CDR2 SQIVND, per germline (reference sequence). Trimming left V 9 bases short and J 4 bases short, with 21 bases between. CDR3: CARGGTGKPPYGYTF. CDR3 sequence (DNA): TGTGCCAGGGGTGGAACAGGAAAACCGCCCTATGGCTACACCTTC.

The V and J genes are TRBV5-4 and TRBJ2-3; TRBD2 agrees at 9 bases. V lost 4 bases and J lost 4; bases outside the gene matches: 7. This CDR3 has 15 residues. Germline lookup yields CDR1 SGHNT and CDR2 YYREEE (reference sequence). The CDR3 sequence is CASSLPGLASDTQYF. The CDR3 region has the DNA TGTGCCAGCAGCCTGCCGGGACTAGCTTCAGATACGCAGTATTTT.

This chain joins TRBV30 and TRBJ1-3; no firm D call. With 0 bases removed from V and 4 bases from J, the gap between germline ends came to 10 bases. Looked up from germline, CDR1 is GTSNPN and CDR2 is SVGIG (reference sequence). CDR3 length equals 14 residues. CDR3 nucleotide sequence: TGTGCCTGGAGTGTACCCAAGCCAGGAAACACCATATATTTT. The encoded protein is CAWSVPKPGNTIYF.

This chain connects TRBV19 to TRBJ2-7, with 10 nucleotides matching TRBD2. This CDR3 comprises 16 residues. Trimming cost V 3 bases and J 2 bases; bases outside gene matches: 7. The germline gives CDR1 LNHDA, CDR2 SQIVND (reference sequence). CDR3 in DNA: TGTGCCAGTAGTATGAGTAGCGGGGGGTCTACCTACGAGCAGTACTTC. Protein product: CASSMSSGGSTYEQYF.

The chain employs TRBV7-2 and TRBJ2-7; 9 positions agree with TRBD1. This CDR3 comprises 15 residues. The trim removed 1 base at V and 4 bases at J, leaving 5 bases unmatched. The V gene's germline CDR1 is SGHTA and CDR2 FQGNSA. This chain's CDR3 is CASSLDRGLRYEQYF. The CDR3 DNA reads TGTGCCAGCAGCTTAGACAGGGGGCTAAGGTACGAGCAGTACTTC.

The chain's CDR3 is CASSWEGGDTEAFF. The CDR3 bases are TGTGCCAGCAGTTGGGAGGGAGGGGACACTGAAGCTTTCTTT. This chain links TRBV6-5 with TRBJ1-1, with a weak D call TRBD1 (5 bases). The CDR3 runs 14 residues. Per germline, CDR1 MNHEY and CDR2 SVGAGI. Trimming removed 4 bases at V and 3 bases at J, with 12 bases between.

The rearrangement joins TRBV4-1 to TRBJ2-1; 8 positions match TRBD2. Per the germline V gene, CDR1 is MGHRA and CDR2 is YSYEKL. The CDR3 has 18 amino acids. The junction had 15 bases not matched to a gene; V was cut back by 1 base and J by 7 bases. DNA for the CDR3: TGCGCCAGCAGCCAAGTTGAATCGGACGGGGGGGCGTGGAATGAGCAGTTCTTC. Translated: CASSQVESDGGAWNEQFF.